This is a list of T cell receptor beta chains from one sample in a study of shared clonotypes between healthy human individuals. Some clones are missing from TCRdb's copy, which holds only in-frame ones; the method was immunoSEQ multiplex PCR. The repertoire includes around 500,000 clones, approximately 78% of them detected once, and 12% sits in the top ten. The sequenced sample was PBMCs. These receptors all come from a woman in her 40s in good health. Some clones in this sample may be carry-over from other donors' samples. The CDR3 runs from the conserved cysteine through the conserved F or W. A D gene is named only where the DNA matches it firmly. Clone size is given for some rows only: seen once, a few or many times, or a class if the clone is expanded.

TRBV18,-,TRBJ2-3,-,TGTGCCAGCTCACCGGGAGATACGCAGTATTTT,CASSPGDTQYF
TRBV9,-,TRBJ2-5,TRBD2,TGTGCCAGCAGACGTAGGCCCAGCGGGAGTTTAGAGGAGACCCAGTACTTC,CASRRRPSGSLEETQYF
TRBV7-9,-,TRBJ2-3,-,TGTGCCAGCAGCCCCACAGGGACAGATACGCAGTATTTT,CASSPTGTDTQYF
TRBV19,once,TRBJ2-2,TRBD2,TGTGCCAGTAGAAGGAGGGAGGGCCAAATCGGGGAGCTGTTTTTT,CASRRREGQIGELFF
TRBV7-9,-,TRBJ2-2,-,TGTGCCAGCACCCCTTGGGGGGAGCTGTTTTTT,CASTPWGELFF
TRBV11-2,-,TRBJ2-1,-,TGTGCCAGCAGCCGAACCCCCCACGGAAGCGCCCCTAATGAGCAGTTCTTC,CASSRTPHGSAPNEQFF
TRBV29-1,-,TRBJ2-1,-,TGCAGCGTTGATAAAAGGCCAGGGGCCTACAATGAGCAGTTCTTC,CSVDKRPGAYNEQFF
TRBV29-1,-,TRBJ2-3,-,TGCAGCTCCACCGGGAACACAGATACGCAGTATTTT,CSSTGNTDTQYF
TRBV5-1,-,TRBJ1-1,-,TGCGCCAGCAGGGAACTCGAACAGGCGGACACTGAAGCTTTCTTT,CASRELEQADTEAFF
TRBV15,-,TRBJ2-7,TRBD1,TGTGCCACCAGCCGGGGACAGGGGGCTTGGTACGAGCAGTACTTC,CATSRGQGAWYEQYF
TRBV7-2,-,TRBJ1-1,-,TGTGCCAGCAGCTTTTTAACCTTAACTGAAGCTTTCTTT,CASSFLTLTEAFF
TRBV7-8,-,TRBJ2-1,-,TGTGCCAGCAGCTTAGCTGCCAGGAACAATGAGCAGTTCTTC,CASSLAARNNEQFF
TRBV30,-,TRBJ2-7,TRBD1,TGTGCCTGGAGTGAGAAGGGGACAGGGTCTTACGAGCAGTACTTC,CAWSEKGTGSYEQYF
TRBV5-1,-,TRBJ2-3,TRBD2,TGCGCCAGCAGCTTAGCGGGAGGGCCAGCAGATACGCAGTATTTT,CASSLAGGPADTQYF
TRBV4-1,-,TRBJ1-3,-,TGCGCCAGCAGCCAACGATTATCAACAGGACGCTCTGGAAACACCATATATTTT,CASSQRLSTGRSGNTIYF
TRBV7-2,once,TRBJ1-4,-,TGTGCCAGCAGCTTAATGCCAGGGACTGGTGAAAAACTGTTTTTT,CASSLMPGTGEKLFF
TRBV7-9,-,TRBJ2-2,-,TGTGCCAGCAGCTACAGGGAGAACACCGGGGAGCTGTTTTTT,CASSYRENTGELFF
TRBV29-1,few,TRBJ1-1,-,TGCAGCGTTGGACAGATGAACACTGAAGCTTTCTTT,CSVGQMNTEAFF
TRBV28,-,TRBJ2-2,TRBD2,TGTGCCAGCACCTCAACGCGGGAGGGCCGGAACACCGGGGAGCTGTTTTTT,CASTSTREGRNTGELFF
TRBV7-2,-,TRBJ2-7,-,TGTGCCAGCAGCCAAGGTCCCCCCGGGACCTCGATCTCCTACGAGCAGTACTTC,CASSQGPPGTSISYEQYF
TRBV27,-,TRBJ1-1,-,TGTGCCAGCACCCCTCAGGGGTTTAGAAACACTGAAGCTTTCTTT,CASTPQGFRNTEAFF
TRBV5-6,once,TRBJ2-1,-,TGTGCCAGCAGTTACACGGACGCCTACAATGAGCAGTTCTTC,CASSYTDAYNEQFF
TRBV19,once,TRBJ2-7,TRBD2,TGTGCCAGTAGTATTTCTAGCGGGAGAGGTTTTCTCGAGCAGTACTTC,CASSISSGRGFLEQYF
TRBV7-3,once,TRBJ2-4,-,TGTGCCAGCAGTTCCTTGGGGGCTAATAACATTCAGTACTTC,CASSSLGANNIQYF
TRBV11-2,few,TRBJ2-2,-,TGTGCCAGCAGCTTAGCCCAGCGGAACACCGGGGAGCTGTTTTTT,CASSLAQRNTGELFF
TRBV28,-,TRBJ1-5,-,TGTGCCAGCAGTTTATTTTCTGGGTATAGCAATCAGCCCCAGCATTTT,CASSLFSGYSNQPQHF
TRBV7-3,-,TRBJ2-7,TRBD2,TGTGCCAGCAGCTTACTAGCGGCCCTCTCCTACGAGCAGTACTTC,CASSLLAALSYEQYF
TRBV29-1,-,TRBJ1-2,TRBD1,TGCAGCGTCACCGGGACAGGGGTGAACACCTTC,CSVTGTGVNTF
TRBV9,-,TRBJ2-7,TRBD1,TGTGCCAGCAGCCCAACGTCCAGGGGGCTAAACGAGCAGTACTTC,CASSPTSRGLNEQYF
TRBV7-2,-,TRBJ2-4,TRBD1,TGTGCCAGCAGCCCCGGGACAGGGACAATTCAGTACTTC,CASSPGTGTIQYF
TRBV9,-,TRBJ1-2,-,TGTGCCAGCAGCGCATGGACGCCAGTGGGGGTTGGCTACACCTTC,CASSAWTPVGVGYTF